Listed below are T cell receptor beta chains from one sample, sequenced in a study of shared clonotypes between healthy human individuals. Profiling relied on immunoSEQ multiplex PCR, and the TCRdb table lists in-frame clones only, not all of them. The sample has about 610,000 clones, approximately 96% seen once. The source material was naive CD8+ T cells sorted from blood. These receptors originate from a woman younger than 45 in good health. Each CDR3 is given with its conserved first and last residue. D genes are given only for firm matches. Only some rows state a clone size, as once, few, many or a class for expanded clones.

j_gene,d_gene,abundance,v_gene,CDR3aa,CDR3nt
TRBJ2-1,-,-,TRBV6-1,CASSERRLYNEQFF,TGTGCCAGCAGTGAAAGGAGACTTTACAATGAGCAGTTCTTC
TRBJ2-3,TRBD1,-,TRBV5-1,CASSGRQGARDTQYF,TGCGCCAGCAGCGGTCGACAGGGGGCAAGAGATACGCAGTATTTT
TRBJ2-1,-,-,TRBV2,CASSESWNEQFF,TGTGCCAGCAGTGAGTCTTGGAATGAGCAGTTCTTC
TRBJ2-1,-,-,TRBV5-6,CASSLASGFPVNEQFF,TGTGCCAGCAGCTTGGCCTCAGGGTTCCCCGTCAATGAGCAGTTCTTC
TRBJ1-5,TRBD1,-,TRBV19,CASSIQGESNQPQHF,TGTGCCAGTAGTATACAGGGGGAGAGCAATCAGCCCCAGCATTTT
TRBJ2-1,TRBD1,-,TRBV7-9,CASSPRDRVGYNEQFF,TGTGCCAGCAGCCCCAGGGACAGGGTTGGCTACAATGAGCAGTTCTTC
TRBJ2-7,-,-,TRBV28,CASSLGQSYEQYF,TGTGCCAGCAGTTTAGGGCAATCCTACGAGCAGTACTTC
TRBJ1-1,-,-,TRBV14,CASSQGGVYNTEAFF,TGTGCCAGCAGCCAGGGGGGAGTTTATAACACTGAAGCTTTCTTT
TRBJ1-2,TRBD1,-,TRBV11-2,CASSLRGGQGSIRGYTF,TGTGCCAGCAGCTTAAGGGGCGGACAGGGATCTATACGGGGCTACACCTTC
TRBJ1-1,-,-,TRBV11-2,CASSSLVGTEAFF,TGTGCCAGCAGCTCCTTGGTCGGAACTGAAGCTTTCTTT
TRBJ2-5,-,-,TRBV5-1,CASSSTDGFGTQYF,TGCGCCAGCAGCTCTACGGACGGGTTCGGGACCCAGTACTTC
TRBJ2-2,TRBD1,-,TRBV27,CASNRGPTNTGELFF,TGTGCCAGCAACAGGGGGCCCACGAACACCGGGGAGCTGTTTTTT
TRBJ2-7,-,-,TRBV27,CASSSTGGYEQYF,TGTGCCAGCAGTTCCACCGGGGGCTACGAGCAGTACTTC
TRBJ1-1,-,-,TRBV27,CASSLSGGLNTEAFF,TGTGCCAGCAGTTTATCCGGCGGTTTGAACACTGAAGCTTTCTTT
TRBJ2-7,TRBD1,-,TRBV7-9,CASTRDRERSEQYF,TGTGCCAGCACCAGGGACAGGGAAAGGAGCGAGCAGTACTTC
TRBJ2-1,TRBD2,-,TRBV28,CASSSRLAGEWHDEQFF,TGTGCCAGCAGTTCGAGACTAGCGGGAGAGTGGCACGATGAGCAGTTCTTC
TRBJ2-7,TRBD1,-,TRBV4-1,CASSQTGVGDYEQYF,TGCGCCAGCAGCCAAACAGGGGTCGGGGACTACGAGCAGTACTTC
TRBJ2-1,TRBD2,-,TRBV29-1,CSVEGLGEQFF,TGCAGCGTCGAGGGACTAGGCGAGCAGTTCTTC
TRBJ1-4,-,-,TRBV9,CASSVRQATNEKLFF,TGTGCCAGCAGCGTTCGACAAGCAACTAATGAAAAACTGTTTTTT
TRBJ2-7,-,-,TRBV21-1,CASNQRATPSGKSYEQYF,TGTGCCAGCAACCAACGGGCGACCCCTAGCGGGAAATCCTACGAGCAGTACTTC
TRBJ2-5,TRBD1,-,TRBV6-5,CASSLLDRVETQYF,TGTGCCAGCAGTCTCCTGGACAGGGTGGAGACCCAGTACTTC
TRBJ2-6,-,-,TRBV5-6,CASSPVPGGAGANVLTF,TGTGCCAGCAGCCCGGTCCCAGGGGGGGCAGGGGCCAACGTCCTGACTTTC
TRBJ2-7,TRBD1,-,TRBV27,CASSLPSGTGVREQYF,TGTGCCAGCAGTTTACCGTCCGGGACAGGGGTCCGCGAGCAGTACTTC
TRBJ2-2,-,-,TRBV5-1,CASSPELKTGELFF,TGCGCCAGCAGCCCGGAGCTAAAGACCGGGGAGCTGTTTTTT
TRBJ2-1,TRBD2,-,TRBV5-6,CASSWTSGSNEQFF,TGTGCCAGCAGCTGGACTAGCGGGAGTAATGAGCAGTTCTTC
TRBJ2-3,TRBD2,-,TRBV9,CASRPLAGDGDTQYF,TGTGCCAGCAGACCACTAGCGGGAGATGGAGATACGCAGTATTTT
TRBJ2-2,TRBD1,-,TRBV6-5,CASSYGTGGTGELFF,TGTGCCAGCAGTTACGGGACAGGAGGAACCGGGGAGCTGTTTTTT
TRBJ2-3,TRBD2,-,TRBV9,CASSIGTSDTDTQYF,TGTGCCAGCAGCATCGGGACTAGCGACACAGATACGCAGTATTTT
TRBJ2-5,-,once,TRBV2,CASKGETQYF,TGTGCCAGCAAAGGGGAGACCCAGTACTTC
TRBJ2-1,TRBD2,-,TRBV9,CASSVGLADHNEQFF,TGTGCCAGCAGCGTAGGCCTAGCGGACCACAATGAGCAGTTCTTC
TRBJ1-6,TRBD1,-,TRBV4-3,CASSQDGQGGGSPLHF,TGCGCCAGCAGCCAAGACGGACAGGGAGGAGGGTCACCCCTCCACTTT
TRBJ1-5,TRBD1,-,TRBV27,CASSLKPGQGINQPQHF,TGTGCCAGCAGTCTTAAGCCGGGACAGGGGATCAATCAGCCCCAGCATTTT
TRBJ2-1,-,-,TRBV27,CASSLYSGGSYNEQFF,TGTGCCAGCAGTTTATACAGCGGAGGCTCCTACAATGAGCAGTTCTTC